Included here is one T cell receptor (beta chain) sequence, with context. The data were obtained in a study of blood T cell repertoires in COVID-19. Study-wide context: Samples representing acute and convalescent COVID-19 were sourced from the United States, Italy and Spain.

V lost 0 bases and J 4 bases, leaving 12 bases between the germline ends. The germline gives CDR1 SGDLS, CDR2 YYNGEE. This CDR3 has 15 amino acids. Some clones are missing from TCRdb's copy, which holds only in-frame ones; the method was immunoSEQ multiplex PCR. The sample contains 200,000 to 300,000 clones, about nine tenths of which appear only once. The receptor's source is a woman aged 18-30 years who had recovered from COVID-19. The rearrangement uses TRBV9 and TRBJ2-3; a possible D gene is TRBD2 (7 bases). The sequenced material came from PBMCs or T cells enriched from blood (not recorded which). The CDR3 spells CASSVAGGVADTQYF. CDR3 coding DNA: TGTGCCAGCAGCGTAGCGGGGGGCGTTGCAGATACGCAGTATTTT.